Only one count was recorded for the clone carrying this T cell receptor (beta chain). The antigen is undetermined. The same CDR3 arises from other DNA sequences in this sample as well. V gave up 6 bases and J gave up 8 bases, with 16 bases separating them. Germline V gene sequence: CDR1 MNHEY, CDR2 SVGAGI. CDR3 length: 13 residues. Single viable CD3+CD4+CD8-CD45RO+ cells were sorted as the memory CD4+ T cells. The data were taken from a study of memory CD4+ T cells and cytomegalovirus serostatus. Findings of the study overall: Of under 200 reported CMV TCRbeta sequences, some 67 were found in memory CD4+ repertoires.

Using immunoSEQ multiplex PCR, the repertoire was profiled, and TCRdb retains in-frame clones only, with some absent. Of under 55,000 clones in the sample, around 78% were seen once. Sequencing was carried out using memory CD4+ T cells from blood. The V call is TRBV6-5, the J call TRBJ1-2; tentative D call: TRBD1 (5 bases). The receptor was isolated from an adult in good health and CMV-seronegative. The CDR3 coding sequence is TGTGCCAGCAGCACGAGGCAGGGAGGCGGCTACACCTTC. Amino acid sequence: CASSTRQGGGYTF.